The clone carrying this T cell receptor beta chain appeared once. Some clones are missing from TCRdb's copy, which holds only in-frame ones; the method was immunoSEQ multiplex PCR. The table records tens of thousands of clones, around 90% of them present only once. The data were taken from a study of T cell changes during pregnancy in multiple sclerosis. Trimming shortened V by 0 bases and J by 5 bases, and 11 bases separated the two germline ends. Germline lookup yields CDR1 SGDLS and CDR2 YYNGEE. This CDR3 has 15 residues. The chain employs TRBV9 and TRBJ2-2, with D possibly matching TRBD1 (6 bases). Source: peripheral blood, taken after pregnancy. This TCR came from a female donor in good health, enrolled as a control in a pregnancy study. CDR3 coding DNA: TGTGCCAGCAGCGTAGAACAGGGTAGGACCGGGGAGCTGTTTTTT. Translated, it gives CASSVEQGRTGELFF.